This T cell receptor beta chain was captured by sequencing in a study of cytomegalovirus exposure and HLA in healthy donors. Study-level findings and limits: An analysis done earlier found most TCR beta V segments productive about 87% or about 30% of the time.

In germline, CDR1 is SGHRS, CDR2 YFSETQ. The CDR3 runs 18 residues. The V gene lost 7 bases and the J gene lost 0 bases, with 22 bases spanning the gap. On this clone itself: Its antigen is as yet unknown.

Primers: 60 Vbeta forward and 13 Jbeta reverse. Some clones are missing from TCRdb's copy, which holds only in-frame ones; the method was immunoSEQ multiplex PCR. The repertoire holds under 200,000 clones, 80% to 90% seen once, with roughly 0.75% in the top ten. The V gene is TRBV5-1, the J gene TRBJ2-2; a weak D match, TRBD1 (5 bases). This clonotype originated in a woman between 18 and 29 years old in good health and CMV-seronegative. The sample taken for sequencing was PBMCs. CDR3 loop: CASGGAMSFPSNTGELFF. In DNA form, the CDR3 reads TGCGCCAGCGGTGGGGCAATGAGTTTCCCCTCGAACACCGGGGAGCTGTTTTTT.